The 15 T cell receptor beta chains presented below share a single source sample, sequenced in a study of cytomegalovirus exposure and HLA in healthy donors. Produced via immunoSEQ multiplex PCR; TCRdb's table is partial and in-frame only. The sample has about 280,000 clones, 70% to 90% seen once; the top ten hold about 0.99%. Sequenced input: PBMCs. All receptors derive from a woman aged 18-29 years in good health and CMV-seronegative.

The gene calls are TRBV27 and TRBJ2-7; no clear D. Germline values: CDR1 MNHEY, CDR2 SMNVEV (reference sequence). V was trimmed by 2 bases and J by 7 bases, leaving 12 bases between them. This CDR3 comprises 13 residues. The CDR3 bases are TGTGCCAGCAGTTTAACCCGGTCGCGGGAGCAGTACTTC. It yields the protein CASSLTRSREQYF.

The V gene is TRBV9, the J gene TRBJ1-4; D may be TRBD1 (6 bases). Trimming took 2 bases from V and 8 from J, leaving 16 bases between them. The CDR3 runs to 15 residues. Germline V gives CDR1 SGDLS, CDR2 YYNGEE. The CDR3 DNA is TGTGCCAGCAGCGTCGCGGGGGCGTTGGGGGAAAAACTGTTTTTT. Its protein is CASSVAGALGEKLFF.

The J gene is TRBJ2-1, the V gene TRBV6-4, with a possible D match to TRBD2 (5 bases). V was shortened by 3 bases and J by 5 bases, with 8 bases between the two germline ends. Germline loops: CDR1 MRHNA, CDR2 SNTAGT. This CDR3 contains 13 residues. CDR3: CASSEEEHNEQFF. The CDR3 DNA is TGTGCCAGCAGTGAGGAGGAACACAATGAGCAGTTCTTC.

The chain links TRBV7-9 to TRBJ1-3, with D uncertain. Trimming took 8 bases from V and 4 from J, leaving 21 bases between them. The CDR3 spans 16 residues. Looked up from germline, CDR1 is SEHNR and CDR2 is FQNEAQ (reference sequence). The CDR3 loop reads CASPKVSGDGGNTIYF. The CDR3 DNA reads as TGTGCCAGCCCCAAGGTTAGCGGAGATGGAGGAAACACCATATATTTT. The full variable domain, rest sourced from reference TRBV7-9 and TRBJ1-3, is DTGVSQNPRHKITKRGQNVTFRCDPISEHNRLYWYRQTLGQGPEFLTYFQNEAQLEKSRLLSDRFSAERPKGSFSTLEIQRTEQGDSAMYLCASPKVSGDGGNTIYFGEGSWLTVV.

CDR3 in DNA: TGTGCCAGCAGTGTCGACATGCAGCAGCCCCAGCATTTT. Protein: CASSVDMQQPQHF. This sequence joins TRBV28 and TRBJ1-5; D is unclear. The CDR3 extends over 13 amino acids. CDR1 is MDHEN and CDR2 is SYDVKM in the germline V gene. Trimming shortened V by 5 bases and J by 7 bases, and 12 bases separated the two germline ends.

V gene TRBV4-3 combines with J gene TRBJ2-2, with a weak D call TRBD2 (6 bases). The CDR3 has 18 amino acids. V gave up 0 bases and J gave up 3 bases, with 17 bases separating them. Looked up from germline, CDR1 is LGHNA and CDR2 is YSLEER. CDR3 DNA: TGCGCCAGCAGCCAAGATTTAAGAGGGCGGGATGACACCGGGGAGCTGTTTTTT. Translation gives CASSQDLRGRDDTGELFF.

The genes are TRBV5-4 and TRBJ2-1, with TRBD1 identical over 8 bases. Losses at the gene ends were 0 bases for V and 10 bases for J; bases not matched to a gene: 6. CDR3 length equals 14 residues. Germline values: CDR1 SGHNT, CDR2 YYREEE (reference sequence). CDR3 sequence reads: CASSLAGQGAEQFF. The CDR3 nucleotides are TGTGCCAGCAGCTTGGCGGGGCAGGGGGCCGAGCAGTTCTTC.

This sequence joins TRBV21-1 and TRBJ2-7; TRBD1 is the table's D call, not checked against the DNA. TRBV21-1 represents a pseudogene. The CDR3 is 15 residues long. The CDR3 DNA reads TGTGCCAGCAGCTACTGTGCAGGGCCCCCCTACGAGCAGTACTTC. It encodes CASSYCAGPPYEQYF.

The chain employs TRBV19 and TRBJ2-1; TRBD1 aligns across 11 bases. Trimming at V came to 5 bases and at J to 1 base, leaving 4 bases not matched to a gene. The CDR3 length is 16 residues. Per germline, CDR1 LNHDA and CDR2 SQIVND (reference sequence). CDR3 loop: CASSWGTGGSYNEQFF. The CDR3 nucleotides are TGTGCCAGTAGTTGGGGGACAGGGGGATCCTACAATGAGCAGTTCTTC.

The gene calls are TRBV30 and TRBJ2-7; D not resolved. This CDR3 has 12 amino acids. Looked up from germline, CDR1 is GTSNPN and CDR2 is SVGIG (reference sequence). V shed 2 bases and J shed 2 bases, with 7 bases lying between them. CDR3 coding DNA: TGTGCCTGGAGTCGGTTGACCTACGAGCAGTACTTC. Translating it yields CAWSRLTYEQYF.

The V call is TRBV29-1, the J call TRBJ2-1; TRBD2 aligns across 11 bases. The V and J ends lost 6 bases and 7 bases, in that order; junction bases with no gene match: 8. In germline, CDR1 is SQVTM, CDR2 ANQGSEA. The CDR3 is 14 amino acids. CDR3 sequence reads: CSVNIAGGLNEQFF. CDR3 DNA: TGCAGCGTGAATATAGCGGGAGGGTTGAATGAGCAGTTCTTC.

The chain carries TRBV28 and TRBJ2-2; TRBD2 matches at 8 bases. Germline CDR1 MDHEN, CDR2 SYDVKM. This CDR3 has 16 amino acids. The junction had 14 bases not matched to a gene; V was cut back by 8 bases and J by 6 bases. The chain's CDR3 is CASERPGLGIAGELFF. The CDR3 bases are TGTGCCAGCGAACGGCCGGGACTAGGTATCGCCGGGGAGCTGTTTTTT.

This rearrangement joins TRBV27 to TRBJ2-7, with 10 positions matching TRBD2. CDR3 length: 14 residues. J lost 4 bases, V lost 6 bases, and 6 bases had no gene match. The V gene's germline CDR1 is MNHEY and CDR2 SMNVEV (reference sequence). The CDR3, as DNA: TGTGCCAGCAGACTAGCGGGACCTTATTACGAGCAGTACTTC. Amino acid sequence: CASRLAGPYYEQYF.

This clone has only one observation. The CDR3 region is CASSGRRTGSGANVLTF. The CDR3 nucleotides are TGTGCCAGCAGCGGACGTCGGACAGGGTCAGGGGCCAACGTCCTGACTTTC. This sequence joins TRBV9 and TRBJ2-6; TRBD1 matches 8 bases. CDR1 is SGDLS, CDR2 YYNGEE, per germline. CDR3 size: 17 residues. V lost 3 bases and J lost 4; bases outside the gene matches: 9.

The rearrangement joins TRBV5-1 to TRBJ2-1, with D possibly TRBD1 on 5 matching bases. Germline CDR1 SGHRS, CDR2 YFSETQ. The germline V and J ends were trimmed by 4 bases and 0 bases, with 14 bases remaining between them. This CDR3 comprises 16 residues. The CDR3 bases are TGCGCCAGCAGCCCGACGGACAAGAGCTCCTACAATGAGCAGTTCTTC. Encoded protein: CASSPTDKSSYNEQFF.